Each of the 10 T cell receptor beta chains below was sequenced from the same sample in a study of vaccination effects on CD4 cells after COVID-19. Repertoires were generated with immunoSEQ multiplex PCR, while TCRdb's copy carries only in-frame clones and drops some. The profile shows approximately 40,000 clones, over 60% of them singletons. No cognate antigen is known for these TCRs. Under the ViraFEST assay, PBMC were stimulated with viral peptide pools so that antigen-specific CD4+ T cells expanded. Sequencing was performed afterwards. Isolating CD4+ T cells followed less than 12 days of culture. The infection with SARS-CoV-2 (confirmed by PCR) occurred in this person between March and December 2020. This material consisted of CD4+ T cells from PBMCs cultured with a peptide pool, taken before COVID-19 vaccination. The receptors were gathered from a human donor who had a prior SARS-CoV-2 infection.

This sequence joins TRBV27 and TRBJ2-1; 14 positions agree with TRBD2. Germline V CDR1 and CDR2: MNHEY, SMNVEV (reference sequence). The CDR3 is 21 residues long. V trimming: 3 bases; J trimming: 4 bases; junction bases outside the gene matches: 17. The CDR3 bases are TGTGCCAGCAGTTTCCGTTCGACTTGGACTAGCGGGAGGAGGGGTTACAATGAGCAGTTCTTC. It is translated as CASSFRSTWTSGRRGYNEQFF.

V usage is TRBV6-2 or TRBV6-3 and J usage is TRBJ2-3; D possibly corresponds to TRBD1 (7 bases). Germline V CDR1 and CDR2: MNHEY, SVGEGT. V lost 7 bases, J lost 5 bases, and 25 bases lay in between. This CDR3 contains 17 residues. CDR3 coding DNA: TGTGCCAGCACCCCACCCCCACAGGGGACTCGAGTAGATACGCAGTATTTT. It is translated as CASTPPPQGTRVDTQYF.

This clone was counted between two and nine times. J is TRBJ2-3 and V is TRBV18; D possibly corresponds to TRBD1 (6 bases). The germline V gene has CDR1 KGHSH and CDR2 LQKENI. This CDR3 is 16 amino acids long. Between the trimmed V and J ends, which lost 0 bases and 1 base, there was a span of 11 bases. The CDR3 region is CASSPPNRVGTDTQYF. Here the CDR3 DNA reads TGTGCCAGCTCACCACCGAACAGGGTAGGCACAGATACGCAGTATTTT.

The rearrangement links TRBV7-3 to TRBJ2-6, with a possible D match to TRBD1 (6 bases). Trimming stripped 5 bases from V and 0 bases from J, with 14 bases between. The CDR3 runs 17 residues. CDR1 and CDR2 (germline): SGHTA, FQGTGA. DNA for the CDR3: TGTGCCAGCAGCGCCTACGGGACACGCTCTGGGGCCAACGTCCTGACTTTC. Amino acid sequence: CASSAYGTRSGANVLTF.

This clone has a handful of counts. The V and J genes are TRBV7-8 and TRBJ2-5, with unresolved D. CDR3 length: 14 residues. V lost 1 base and J 8 bases, leaving 14 bases between the germline ends. Germline V gene data show CDR1 as SGHVS and CDR2 as FQNEAQ. The CDR3 spells CASSLEMTALTQYF. The CDR3, as DNA: TGTGCCAGCAGCTTAGAGATGACGGCACTCACCCAGTACTTC.

The chain combines TRBV5-1 with TRBJ2-2, with D unclear. Germline-derived CDR1 and CDR2 are SGHRS and YFSETQ. With 0 bases removed from V and 6 bases from J, the gap between germline ends came to 6 bases. CDR3 length: 13 residues. CDR3 DNA: TGCGCCAGCAGCTTGGGGGAACCCGGGGAGCTGTTTTTT. Protein: CASSLGEPGELFF. The complete variable domain, with remaining parts taken from reference TRBV5-1 and TRBJ2-2, reads KAGVTQTPRYLIKTRGQQVTLSCSPISGHRSVSWYQQTPGQGLQFLFEYFSETQRNKGNFPGRFSGRQFSNSRSEMNVSTLELGDSALYLCASSLGEPGELFFGEGSRLTVL.

This chain links TRBV9 with TRBJ2-5; no firm D call. V was pared by 4 bases and J by 1 base, with 8 bases between. CDR1 and CDR2 (germline): SGDLS, YYNGEE. The CDR3 sequence is 13 residues long. Written as DNA, the CDR3 is TGTGCCAGCAGCATCCAGGCCCAAGAGACCCAGTACTTC. This codes for CASSIQAQETQYF.

The chain combines TRBV4-2 with TRBJ2-1; D gene ambiguous. V was pared by 1 base and J by 5 bases, with 12 bases between. Germline loops: CDR1 LGHNA, CDR2 YNFKEQ. The CDR3 is 15 residues long. CDR3 sequence (DNA): TGTGCCAGCAGCCAAGTCGGAATAGCACACAATGAGCAGTTCTTC. It codes for CASSQVGIAHNEQFF.

The genes are TRBV2 and TRBJ1-6, with a possible D match to TRBD1 (6 bases). Germline V gene data show CDR1 as SNHLY and CDR2 as FYNNEI. V was pared by 8 bases and J by 2 bases, with 19 bases between. CDR3 length: 17 amino acids. CDR3 residues: CASGGGAGVAYNSPLHF. CDR3 DNA: TGTGCCAGCGGCGGGGGGGCAGGGGTTGCCTATAATTCACCCCTCCACTTT.

The table lists this clone with a few counts. The chain recombines TRBV7-9 with TRBJ2-1; TRBD2 aligns across 9 bases. Germline V gene data show CDR1 as SEHNR and CDR2 as FQNEAQ (reference sequence). The J segment lost 6 bases and the V segment lost 2 bases, leaving 8 bases of the junction unmatched. This CDR3 has 16 amino acids. CDR3 sequence (DNA): TGTGCCAGCAGCTTAAGTCTAGCGGGAACCATCAATGAGCAGTTCTTC. This translates into CASSLSLAGTINEQFF.